The TCR beta chain described here comes from a study of T cells in Graves' hyperthyroidism and ophthalmopathy. General observations from the study: Blood also carried most thyroid clonotypes expanded above 0.001. Ophthalmopathy was model-predicted a median roughly six months pre-onset.

This clonotype occurred once. The target antigen is unknown. A single base separates this from a much larger clone, so it may be a read error. Hyperthyroidism, newly diagnosed and lasting under 2 months, affected patients aged 18 to 65. Diagnoses rested on clinical symptoms, serum thyroxine and TRAb, thyroid ultrasound and orbital computed tomography. The germline gives CDR1 SGHAT, CDR2 FQNNGV. This CDR3 contains 17 residues. RNA transcripts yielded amplified TCR beta CDR3 regions. The TCR CDR3 was amplified in a first-round RT-PCR using the HTBI primer set. In TCRdb, the multiplex PCR reads were re-called with MiXCR into one record per CDR3 protein. The table shows under 650,000 distinct CDR3 sequences, with 15% to 20% occurring only once.

Sequencing used blood. This receptor was identified in a woman aged 30 to 39 with Graves' hyperthyroidism. This chain joins TRBV11-2 and TRBJ2-1, with D maybe TRBD2 (6 bases). The DNA end is more similar to TRBJ2-7, so the J call may be wrong. CDR3 loop: CASSLVHVAGPYNEQYF. CDR3 sequence (DNA): TGTGCCAGCAGCTTAGTTCATGTGGCGGGACCCTACAATGAGCAGTACTTC.